Shown below are 15 T cell receptor beta chains from a single sample sequenced in a study of identical twins. TCRdb re-called the 5' RACE reads with MiXCR, one entry per CDR3 protein. The sample holds approximately 700,000 distinct CDR3 sequences; approximately 6.1% are singletons and the top ten take under 2%. The source material was naive T cells sorted from blood. Source of these receptors: a young man in good health.

This clonotype was detected many times. This chain connects TRBV4-2 to TRBJ1-1, with a weak D call TRBD1 (5 bases). V lost 4 bases and J 11 bases, leaving 14 bases between the germline ends. This CDR3 comprises 12 residues. CDR1 is LGHNA, CDR2 YNFKEQ, per germline. This chain's CDR3 is CASSPGSSGAFF. CDR3 bases: TGTGCCAGCAGCCCGGGGTCGTCAGGGGCTTTCTTT.

This rearrangement joins TRBV27 to TRBJ2-1, with a possible D match to TRBD2 (6 bases). Between the trimmed V and J ends, which lost 8 bases and 5 bases, there was a span of 16 bases. CDR1 is MNHEY and CDR2 is SMNVEV in the germline V gene (reference sequence). The CDR3 runs to 14 residues. CDR3 DNA sequence: TGTGCCAGCGACCGGCGGGACGGGCACAATGAGCAGTTCTTC. As protein: CASDRRDGHNEQFF.

There are a few counts of this clonotype. The gene calls are TRBV20-1 and TRBJ2-3, with a weak D call TRBD1 (6 bases). Trimming took 5 bases from V and 4 from J, leaving 16 bases between them. Per the germline V gene, CDR1 is DFQATT and CDR2 is SNEGSKA (reference sequence). The CDR3 contains 14 residues. CDR3 nucleotide sequence: TGCAGTGCTTCGGGACAAGAGTTTCCAGATACGCAGTATTTT. As protein: CSASGQEFPDTQYF.

This clonotype has ten or more counts. The chain carries TRBV20-1 and TRBJ1-1; perhaps TRBD1 as D (5 bases). Germline V gives CDR1 DFQATT, CDR2 SNEGSKA (reference sequence). Trimming cost V 8 bases and J 8 bases, with 15 bases left between them. This CDR3 spans 11 amino acids. This CDR3 is CSLRPGPEAFF. The CDR3, as DNA: TGCAGTCTAAGGCCGGGGCCGGAAGCTTTCTTT.

This clonotype was recorded many times. CDR3 region: CAISESVGASANNEQFF. The CDR3 coding sequence is TGTGCCATCAGTGAGTCCGTAGGGGCTAGCGCAAACAATGAGCAGTTCTTC. This chain connects TRBV10-3 to TRBJ2-1, with D possibly TRBD2 on 6 matching bases. Germline CDR1 is ENHRY and CDR2 is SYGVKD. The ends were cut back, 0 bases at V and 5 bases at J, with 17 bases in the middle. CDR3 size: 17 residues.

In this sample, this clonotype turned up many times. This chain uses TRBV28 with TRBJ1-2; the match to TRBD1 covers 8 bases. The CDR3 runs to 13 residues. J was trimmed by 6 bases and V by 10 bases; bases with no gene match: 10. Germline V gene lookup returns CDR1 MDHEN and CDR2 SYDVKM. CDR3 sequence reads: CATVIQGADGYTF. The CDR3, as DNA: TGTGCCACCGTCATTCAGGGGGCGGATGGCTACACCTTC.

The CDR3 bases are TGTGCCACCACAGGGGGTCAAAACATTCAGTACTTC. This encodes CATTGGQNIQYF. The rearrangement joins TRBV10-3 to TRBJ2-4; the match to TRBD1 covers 8 bases. Germline CDR1 and CDR2: ENHRY and SYGVKD. The CDR3 is made up of 12 amino acids. V shed 10 bases, J shed 5 bases, and the junction held 4 bases outside the gene matches.

This clonotype has at least ten counts. V usage is TRBV9 and J usage is TRBJ2-2; D is tentatively TRBD1 or TRBD2 (5 bases each). V lost 2 bases and J 5 bases, leaving 13 bases between the germline ends. Germline V gives CDR1 SGDLS, CDR2 YYNGEE. CDR3 length: 15 residues. The DNA for the CDR3 is TGTGCCAGCAGCGTGGGTGGGACCCCAACCGGGGAGCTGTTTTTT. This sequence encodes CASSVGGTPTGELFF.

CDR3 region: CASSQRQPSALGNTIYF. DNA for the CDR3: TGTGCCAGCAGCCAAAGACAGCCCAGTGCGCTCGGAAACACCATATATTTT. V usage is TRBV16 and J usage is TRBJ1-3; D may be TRBD1 (5 bases). Germline V lookup: CDR1 KGHSY, CDR2 FQNENV. Trimming cost V 2 bases and J 4 bases, with 18 bases left between them. The CDR3 has 17 amino acids.

The chain carries TRBV27 and TRBJ2-5; D possibly corresponds to TRBD2 (5 bases). This CDR3 has 16 amino acids. Trimming took off 5 bases at V and 5 bases at J, with 21 bases between the two ends. Germline values: CDR1 MNHEY, CDR2 SMNVEV (reference sequence). The CDR3 loop is CASSLRARVRGETQYF. CDR3 DNA: TGTGCCAGCAGTCTCCGCGCTCGTGTCCGAGGGGAGACCCAGTACTTC.

This clonotype was seen more than once but under ten times. This chain joins TRBV7-8 and TRBJ2-3, with a possible D match to TRBD2 (5 bases). The V and J ends lost 5 bases and 0 bases respectively, with 9 bases between them. The CDR3 extends over 14 amino acids. The germline V gene encodes CDR1 SGHVS and CDR2 FQNEAQ. The CDR3 region is CASSVTTSTDTQYF. CDR3 in DNA: TGTGCCAGCAGCGTGACTACTAGCACAGATACGCAGTATTTT.

This clonotype has only a few counts. This chain connects TRBV7-8 to TRBJ2-2; TRBD2 matches at 10 bases. V lost 5 bases to trimming and J lost 3 bases; unmatched junction nucleotides: 6. The CDR3 contains 16 residues. Germline V gives CDR1 SGHVS, CDR2 FQNEAQ. The CDR3 DNA sequence: TGTGCCAGCAGCCCCCTAGCGGGAGCGGACACCGGGGAGCTGTTTTTT. It encodes CASSPLAGADTGELFF.

This clonotype was seen repeatedly, ten times or more. The DNA of the CDR3 is TGTGCCAGCAGTCCAACGGGACAGGGGATGGGCAATCAGCCCCAGCATTTT. This encodes CASSPTGQGMGNQPQHF. The chain is built from TRBV27 and TRBJ1-5; 10 bases fit TRBD1. Trimming cost V 5 bases and J 2 bases; bases outside gene matches: 9. Germline-derived CDR1 and CDR2 are MNHEY and SMNVEV (reference sequence). The CDR3 loop spans 17 amino acids.

This clonotype was picked up many times. The CDR3 DNA reads TGCGCCAGCAGCACGGGAGAGGGACTATTCAAGTACTTC. Protein: CASSTGEGLFKYF. The rearrangement uses TRBV5-1 and TRBJ2-4; 7 bases map to TRBD2. CDR1 is SGHRS, CDR2 YFSETQ, per germline. The CDR3 runs 13 residues. The V and J ends lost 4 bases and 14 bases, in that order; junction bases with no gene match: 12.

This clonotype has ten or more counts. The gene calls are TRBV4-3 and TRBJ2-1; D tentatively fits TRBD1 or TRBD2 (5 bases each). The CDR3 is 16 residues long. The germline V gene encodes CDR1 LGHNA and CDR2 YSLEER. Deletions cut 4 bases from V and 1 base from J, with 14 bases between. The CDR3 protein is CASSRDGAGSYNEQFF. Here the CDR3 DNA reads TGCGCCAGCAGCCGAGATGGGGCGGGTTCCTACAATGAGCAGTTCTTC.